The 10 T cell receptor beta chains below all came from one sample that was sequenced in a study of human T cells and chemical hapten exposure (dated by TCRdb to about 2021). During library preparation, unique molecular identifiers were attached to individual cDNA molecules so that TCRs could be counted quantitatively and reproducibly. The public reads were run again by TCRdb, first through fastp at Q25 and then through MiXCR, and only productive beta chains were kept. Identical CDR3 protein sequences are pooled into one entry, listed with their most common genes and DNA. In all, the sample holds 4,400 or so distinct CDR3 sequences, and around 45% of those were seen once. 3.5% of the sample is taken by the ten largest. Interpreted using the paper, the treatment or condition label stands for: therapeutic diphenylcyclopropenone sensitization with weekly scalp DPC. Material: whole blood, obtained before DPC sensitization or 2, 6, or about 24 weeks after (not recorded which). These receptors came from an adult with alopecia areata. Some clones in this sample may be carry-over from other donors' samples. This table probably holds off-target reads from a library built for another chain.

V gene TRBV6-6 combines with J gene TRBJ2-1; 8 bases are shared with TRBD1. The CDR3 sequence is 14 residues long. Germline assignment: CDR1 MNHNY and CDR2 SVGAGI (reference sequence). The V and J ends lost 3 bases and 7 bases, in that order; junction bases with no gene match: 5. The CDR3 region is CASSYQGAGNEQFF. CDR3 coding DNA: TGTGCCAGCAGTTATCAGGGGGCCGGGAATGAGCAGTTCTTC.

This chain's CDR3 is CASSPDRSQPQHF. CDR3 sequence (DNA): TGCGCCAGCAGCCCCGACAGGAGTCAGCCCCAGCATTTT. The chain is built from TRBV4-3 and TRBJ1-5, with D possibly being TRBD1 (6 bases). The V end lost 4 bases, the J end lost 6 bases, and 10 bases lay between the germline ends. This CDR3 has 13 residues. Germline loops: CDR1 LGHNA, CDR2 YSLEER.

The chain employs TRBV4-2 and TRBJ1-1; D is unclear. Trimming took 0 bases from V and 4 from J, leaving 12 bases between them. This CDR3 region has 15 residues. CDR1 is LGHNA, CDR2 YNFKEQ, per germline. CDR3 protein: CASSQDGGPGTEAFF. Here the CDR3 DNA reads TGTGCCAGCAGCCAAGATGGTGGGCCGGGCACTGAAGCTTTCTTT.

This sequence joins TRBV5-1 and TRBJ2-1, with TRBD1 matching over 10 bases. The length of the CDR3 is 15 residues. CDR1 and CDR2 from the germline V gene are SGHRS and YFSETQ. With 0 bases clipped from V and 4 bases from J, the junction kept 1 base outside the gene matches. CDR3 in amino acids: CASSLEGQGYNEQFF. In DNA, the CDR3 is TGCGCCAGCAGCTTGGAGGGACAGGGGTACAATGAGCAGTTCTTC. The full variable domain, its missing parts supplied by reference TRBV5-1 and TRBJ2-1, is KAGVTQTPRYLIKTRGQQVTLSCSPISGHRSVSWYQQTPGQGLQFLFEYFSETQRNKGNFPGRFSGRQFSNSRSEMNVSTLELGDSALYLCASSLEGQGYNEQFFGPGTRLTVL.

J is TRBJ1-2 and V is TRBV27; the D gene is possibly TRBD1 (6 bases). From germline, CDR1 is MNHEY and CDR2 SMNVEV (reference sequence). V lost 6 bases and J lost 0, with 11 bases in between. The CDR3 is made up of 14 amino acids. The CDR3 protein is CASRKTGSNYGYTF. DNA of the CDR3: TGTGCCAGCAGGAAGACAGGATCTAACTATGGCTACACCTTC.

This clonotype was seen a handful of times. This rearrangement joins TRBV7-9 to TRBJ2-2; D is perhaps TRBD1 (5 bases). CDR1 and CDR2 from the germline V gene are SEHNR and FQNEAQ (reference sequence). This CDR3 spans 15 amino acids. Trimming took 5 bases from V and 6 from J, leaving 16 bases between them. The CDR3 region is CASSVWGSSAGELFF. CDR3 sequence (DNA): TGTGCCAGCAGCGTATGGGGCTCTTCAGCCGGGGAGCTGTTTTTT.

This clonotype was counted between two and nine times. The chain combines TRBV3-1 with TRBJ2-7; TRBD1 matches 7 bases. V shed 4 bases and J 7 bases; nucleotides not matched to a gene: 16. The CDR3 has 16 residues. CDR1 is LGHDT, CDR2 YNNKEL, per germline (reference sequence). For the CDR3, the DNA is TGTGCCAGCAGCCGACGCCCGGGACAGACCGGGTCAGAGCAGTACTTC. Translation gives CASSRRPGQTGSEQYF.

This clonotype has just a few counts. V gene TRBV2 combines with J gene TRBJ2-1; possibly TRBD2 for D (5 bases). The CDR3 loop spans 16 amino acids. Trimming removed 1 base from V and 4 bases from J, with 14 bases in between. CDR1 and CDR2 from the germline V gene are SNHLY and FYNNEI. As DNA, the CDR3 is TGTGCCAGCAGTGAAGGGAGGTCACTAGTGTACAATGAGCAGTTCTTC. Translation gives CASSEGRSLVYNEQFF.

CDR3 residues: CASRGNPQGGETQYF. CDR3 DNA: TGTGCCAGCAGGGGGAATCCTCAGGGTGGAGAGACCCAGTACTTC. The chain joins TRBV5-5 to TRBJ2-5; perhaps TRBD1 as D (5 bases). The CDR3 length is 15 residues. Germline V CDR1 and CDR2: SGHKS, YYEKEE (reference sequence). V lost 5 bases and J lost 4, with 18 bases in between.

This chain uses TRBV3-1 with TRBJ2-3; D remains ambiguous. CDR3 length: 18 amino acids. Germline CDR1 reads LGHDT; CDR2 reads YNNKEL (reference sequence). V lost 0 bases to trimming and J lost 0 bases, with 16 bases between them. This CDR3 is CASSQDPDLLGSTDTQYF. In DNA, the CDR3 is TGTGCCAGCAGCCAAGACCCCGATCTGTTAGGGAGCACAGATACGCAGTATTTT.